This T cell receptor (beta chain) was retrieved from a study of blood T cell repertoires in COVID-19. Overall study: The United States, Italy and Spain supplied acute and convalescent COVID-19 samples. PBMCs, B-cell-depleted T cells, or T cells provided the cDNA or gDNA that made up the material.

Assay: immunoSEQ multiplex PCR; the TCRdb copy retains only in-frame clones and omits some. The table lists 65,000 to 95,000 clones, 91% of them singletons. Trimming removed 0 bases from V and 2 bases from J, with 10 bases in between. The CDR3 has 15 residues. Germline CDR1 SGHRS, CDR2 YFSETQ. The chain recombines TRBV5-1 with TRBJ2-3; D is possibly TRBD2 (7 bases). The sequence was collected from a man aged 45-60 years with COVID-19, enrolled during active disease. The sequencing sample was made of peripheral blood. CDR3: CASSLEGGYTDTQYF. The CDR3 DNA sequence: TGCGCCAGCAGCTTGGAGGGGGGGTACACAGATACGCAGTATTTT.